This TCR beta chain was observed in a study of identical twins. The ends lost 6 bases at V and 8 bases at J; junction bases unmatched: 11. This CDR3 region has 14 residues. This clonotype was seen many times. TCRdb analysed the 5' RACE reads with MiXCR anew, one entry per CDR3 protein. This table holds hundreds of thousands of distinct CDR3 sequences, around 10% found once. The rearrangement uses TRBV12-3 or TRBV12-4 and TRBJ1-2; TRBD1 agrees at 8 bases. The sequence was obtained from a woman aged 18-35 years in good health. The sample consisted of memory (CD45RO+) T cells sorted from blood. CDR3 amino acids: CASRSGTGAEGYTF. The CDR3 DNA reads TGTGCCAGCAGATCCGGGACAGGCGCAGAAGGCTACACCTTC.